This T cell receptor (beta chain) was identified during a study of graft-versus-host responses after intestinal transplantation (dated by TCRdb to the early 2020s). About the study as a whole: Recipients received multivisceral, liver-intestinal, or isolated intestinal transplants. All recipients received anti-thymocyte globulin induction followed by maintenance tacrolimus and steroids for around three years. After intestinal transplantation, graft-versus-host and host-versus-graft alloreactive T cell clones in the graft, circulation and bone marrow were tracked using bulk TCR-beta CDR3 sequencing. To identify alloreactive clones, pre-transplant mixed lymphocyte reaction products were sequenced and then compared with unstimulated pre-transplant donor and recipient T cells. The cohort enrolled 24 intestinal transplant recipients, one of whom was a retransplant, and 3 patients without pretransplant specimens were excluded. Donor T cell macrochimerism was defined as a peak of at least 4% donor T cells among recipient peripheral blood mononuclear cells. Rather than going through the commercial service, samples from a few later patients were sequenced in-house on an Illumina MiSeq and processed with MiXCR.

V is reduced by 0 bases and J by 4 bases, leaving a spacing of 10 bases between them. CDR1 and CDR2 (LNHNV, YYDKDF) derive from the germline V gene (reference sequence). The CDR3 goes from the cysteine to the phenylalanine over 14 residues. CDR3 DNA only is kept here, 42 bases in frame from base 1. The study at large found these results: The conclusions were limited by the relatively low number and heterogeneity of the intestinal transplant patients. High GvH to HvG T cell clonal ratios were observed in the allografts of patients with donor T cell macrochimerism. GvH clones turned up in recipient bone marrow, with some appearing earlier in ileal mucosa or blood, a pattern consistent with an intestinal mucosal origin. Early after transplant, peak levels of circulating GvH clones were found to be associated with declines in HvG clones.

This clone was seen just once. The antigen it binds to is not known. One base away there is no much larger clone; base qualities are not given. Library preparation used the immunoSEQ multiplex PCR assay. For most patients, genomic DNA was isolated with the Qiagen DNeasy Blood and Tissue Kit and sent frozen to Adaptive Biotechnologies for TCR sequencing. Adaptive Biotechnologies carried out high-throughput TCR-beta CDR3 sequencing of genomic DNA for most patients. For the original study's pipeline: Adaptive's ImmunoSEQ software supplied the TCR sequencing data for under 20 patients, while MiXCR and VDJtools were used to process a few other patients. CD4 versus CD8 sorting errors were corrected by removing sequences found in both subsets at a frequency ratio below 5:1. CDR3 nucleotide sequences shared by donor and recipient were removed because the origin of these sequences could not be assigned. At least 2-fold expansion over unstimulated cells and a minimum CFSE-low frequency of 0.002% (template counts) or 0.001% (read counts) were required for clones to be classified as alloreactive. Clones were considered mappable if detected in sequenced pre-transplant spleen, lymph node, or MLR CFSE-low populations of the donor or recipient. Cumulative frequency of alloreactive clones was calculated as a percentage of all sequences weighted by copy number. TCRdb stores this immuneACCESS table with in-frame sequences only. Part of the clones is absent; in the studies checked, under half of the shortfall reflects unresolved V genes, and no reason is known for the rest. V, J and clone size are those of that table, while D and trimming were read from the DNA. The sample has some 100,000 clones on record, 85% to 95% of them singletons. The ten largest clones capture roughly 0.07% of the sample.

The intended sense of this specimen's time point label: cells obtained before transplantation from donor or recipient. CD3+CD4+ and CD3+CD8+ populations were FACS-sorted from unstimulated pre-transplant donor and recipient cells taken from spleen or lymph nodes. This clonotype was obtained from a human donor who was the organ donor for an intestinal transplant. Sequencing used unstimulated CD8+ T cells sorted from spleen or lymph node cells, obtained before transplant. The chain uses TRBV15 and TRBJ2-7; a confident D gene designation cannot be given. CDR3 region: CATSRDLGGYEQYF. The bases read TGTGCCACCAGCAGAGATCTAGGTGGTTACGAGCAGTACTTC.